The clone carrying this TCR beta chain was picked up many times. Its antigen is not known. As the template, RNA transcripts were used to amplify TCR beta CDR3 regions. The workflow started with a first-round RT-PCR run with HTBI primers and then moved on to a second-round multiplex PCR. Via MiXCR, TCRdb re-called the multiplex PCR reads, giving one row per CDR3 protein. In the table there are almost 750,000 distinct CDR3 sequences, 35% to 50% of which are singletons. The data were obtained in a study of Graves' ophthalmopathy and Graves' hyperthyroidism. Whole-study findings and limits: Cross-validated, the 13-signature model showed 87.88%/81.08% sensitivity/specificity, and 80%/75% in the test set.

CDR3 size: 15 residues. From germline, CDR1 is SQVTM and CDR2 ANQGSEA. J was trimmed by 4 bases and V by 2 bases; bases with no gene match: 10. The sample was peripheral blood. The rearrangement joins TRBV29-1 to TRBJ1-1; the match to TRBD1 covers 7 bases. The clonotype originates from an adult man with Graves' ophthalmopathy. Here the CDR3 DNA reads TGCAGCGTTGAAAGTGGGACAGTCCTTTCCACTGAAGCTTTCTTT. Its translation is CSVESGTVLSTEAFF.